A selection of T cell receptor beta chains follows, all from one sample in a study of blood T cells in healthy people across ages. TCRdb redid the calling of the 5' RACE reads with MiXCR, one entry per CDR3 protein. The table records a few hundred thousand distinct CDR3 sequences, roughly 26% of them present only once. The sample consisted of blood. The receptors come from an older woman in good health. Each CDR3 is given with its conserved first and last residue. The D gene is left open where the match is weak. For some rows the clone size is stated as once, few or many, or as a class when expanded; others skip it.

13	TRBV9	-	TRBJ1-2	-	TGTGCCAGCAGCGTAGAGAGTAACTATGGCTACACCTTC	CASSVESNYGYTF
16	TRBV5-1	-	TRBJ2-7	few	TGCGCCAGCAGCTCTGGGGCGGGACAGAAAACCTACGAGCAGTACTTC	CASSSGAGQKTYEQYF
17	TRBV20-1	TRBD1	TRBJ1-4	many	TGCAGTGCTAGTCCCGGGACAGGGGGCTCGGATAATGAAAAACTGTTTTTT	CSASPGTGGSDNEKLFF
13	TRBV13	-	TRBJ2-3	-	TGTGCCAGCAGCTTTAGCGGAGCAGATACGCAGTATTTT	CASSFSGADTQYF
14	TRBV20-1	TRBD2	TRBJ2-4	-	TGCAGTGCACGGACTAGCGGGGCCAAAAACATTCAGTACTTC	CSARTSGAKNIQYF
16	TRBV4-3	TRBD1	TRBJ1-4	few	TGCGCCAGCAGCCAAGATCTGACAGGGCTTAGAGAAAAACTGTTTTTT	CASSQDLTGLREKLFF
12	TRBV4-1	-	TRBJ2-5	few	TGCGCCAGCGGCAAGGGGGAGGCGACCCAGTACTTC	CASGKGEATQYF
14	TRBV19	-	TRBJ2-1	few	TGTGCCAGTAGTATATGGAGGACCGCAGATGAGCAGTTCTTC	CASSIWRTADEQFF
14	TRBV7-9	-	TRBJ2-7	-	TGTGCCAGCAGTGGCGGTACAGGGTTCTACGAGCAGTACTTC	CASSGGTGFYEQYF
14	TRBV27	TRBD1	TRBJ1-2	few	TGTGCCAGCAGGGGACAGGGGTTTAACTATGGCTACACCTTC	CASRGQGFNYGYTF
13	TRBV18	TRBD2	TRBJ2-5	few	TGTGCCAGCTCACCAATAGCGGGAGGGGCCCAGTACTTC	CASSPIAGGAQYF
18	TRBV2	TRBD2	TRBJ2-3	once	TGTGCCAGCGAGGTTGGACTAGCGCTGGTGAAAAACACAGATACGCAGTATTTT	CASEVGLALVKNTDTQYF
13	TRBV12-3/TRBV12-4	-	TRBJ2-1	-	TGTGCCAGCTTCAGGGGATACTACAATGAGCAGTTCTTC	CASFRGYYNEQFF
17	TRBV28	TRBD1	TRBJ2-6	-	TGTGCCAGCAGTTTCGGGGACAGGGGCTCCGGGGCCAACGTCCTGACTTTC	CASSFGDRGSGANVLTF
15	TRBV7-9	-	TRBJ2-1	-	TGTGCCAGCAGCCTGACTAGTGTCCCCCAAAATGAGCAGTTCTTC	CASSLTSVPQNEQFF
13	TRBV12-3/TRBV12-4	-	TRBJ2-4	few	TGTGCCAGCAGTTTAGGAGGTCAGGGACGAGAGTACTTC	CASSLGGQGREYF
14	TRBV7-8	-	TRBJ2-7	few	TGTGCCAGCAGCAGGCAGAAGGGGGCCTACGAGCAGTACTTC	CASSRQKGAYEQYF
17	TRBV4-3	TRBD1	TRBJ2-2	few	TGCGCCAGCAGCCGAGAGTCGACAGGGATTATCACCGGGGAGCTGTTTTTT	CASSRESTGIITGELFF
16	TRBV12-3/TRBV12-4	TRBD1	TRBJ2-3	few	TGTGCCAGCAGTTTAGCGAGGACAGGGTCGGCAGATACGCAGTATTTT	CASSLARTGSADTQYF
13	TRBV6-6	-	TRBJ1-5	few	TGTGCCAGCAGTGGGGACCGGCATCAGCCCCAGCATTTT	CASSGDRHQPQHF
13	TRBV2	-	TRBJ2-1	few	TGTGCCAGCAGTGATTGGTTGTCTAGCAGTGTGTTCTTC	CASSDWLSSSVFF
14	TRBV7-2	TRBD2	TRBJ2-1	-	TGTGCCAGCAGCTGGACTAGCGGGGGGGGTGAGCAGTTCTTC	CASSWTSGGGEQFF
16	TRBV20-1	TRBD2	TRBJ2-1	-	TGCAGTGCTCCCCGACTAGCGGGGAGGTACAACAATGAGCAGTTCTTC	CSAPRLAGRYNNEQFF
16	TRBV3-1	TRBD2	TRBJ2-1	-	TGTGCCAGCAGCCTAACGGGCGGGAGTGTCGACAATGAGCAGTTCTTC	CASSLTGGSVDNEQFF
12	TRBV20-1	-	TRBJ2-7	-	TGCAGTGTTTCGGGGGTTTTATACGAGCAGTACTTC	CSVSGVLYEQYF
16	TRBV5-5	TRBD2	TRBJ2-5	few	TGTGCCAGCAGCTTGGAAGCGGGAGGGAGACAAGAGACCCAGTACTTC	CASSLEAGGRQETQYF
17	TRBV24-1	-	TRBJ2-2	many	TGTGCCACCAGTGATCCCTCGCGGGGAGTATCCACCGGGGAGCTGTTTTTT	CATSDPSRGVSTGELFF
11	TRBV20-1	-	TRBJ1-1	-	TGCAGTGCTAGACCAGGGACTGAAGCTTTCTTT	CSARPGTEAFF
14	TRBV7-2	-	TRBJ1-3	-	TGTGCCAGCAGCTTAGGACCCGCTGGAAACACCACATATTTT	CASSLGPAGNTTYF
17	TRBV20-1	-	TRBJ2-6	-	TGCAGTGCTAGTTGGAGACAGGAGGCCTCTGGGGCCAACGTCCTGACTTTC	CSASWRQEASGANVLTF
13	TRBV4-2	-	TRBJ1-1	-	TGTGCCAGCAGCCAAGACGGACGAACTGAAGCTTTCTTT	CASSQDGRTEAFF
13	TRBV15	-	TRBJ1-5	many	TGTGCCACCAGCAGAGATTGGGATCAGCCCCAGCATTTT	CATSRDWDQPQHF
14	TRBV6-2/TRBV6-3	-	TRBJ2-3	-	TGTGCCAGCAGTTACTCCGCGGAGACCGGTACACAGTATTTT	CASSYSAETGTQYF
14	TRBV29-1	-	TRBJ2-6	many	TGCAGCGCCCCAGACCCCTCTGGGGCCAACGTCCTGACTTTC	CSAPDPSGANVLTF
15	TRBV6-5	-	TRBJ1-1	-	TGTGCCAGCAGTTACGTACCCCCGGGGGGAGGTGAAGCTTTCTTT	CASSYVPPGGGEAFF
16	TRBV11-1	TRBD1	TRBJ2-3	-	TGTGCCAGCAGCTTGAATGGGGACAGGGTGACAGATACGCAGTATTTT	CASSLNGDRVTDTQYF
14	TRBV20-1	-	TRBJ1-6	few	TGCAGTGCTAGAGGTCAAGGGGTTAATTCACCCCTCCACTTT	CSARGQGVNSPLHF
16	TRBV6-6	TRBD1	TRBJ2-5	-	TGTGCCAGCAGTTACCCGCTAGACAGGGTCCAAGAGACCCAGTACTTC	CASSYPLDRVQETQYF
16	TRBV7-2	-	TRBJ2-1	-	TGTGCCAGCAGCCGAATGGGCCCCCCACCGGAGGATGAGCAGTTCTTC	CASSRMGPPPEDEQFF
17	TRBV29-1	TRBD2	TRBJ2-3	once	TGCAGCGTCAACCCCGAACTAGCGGGAGAGGGAACAGATACGCAGTATTTT	CSVNPELAGEGTDTQYF
13	TRBV7-2	-	TRBJ1-4	few	TGTGCCAGCAGCTTAGGGAGGGGTGAAAAACTGTTTTTT	CASSLGRGEKLFF
13	TRBV28	-	TRBJ2-7	-	TGTGCGACGACGGGAGCTAGTACCTACGAGCAGTACTTC	CATTGASTYEQYF
16	TRBV24-1	TRBD1	TRBJ2-1	-	TGTGCCACCAGTGGCGCGAGGGGGCTGGGCTACAATGAGCAGTTCTTC	CATSGARGLGYNEQFF
13	TRBV7-3	-	TRBJ2-3	-	TGTGCCAGCAGCCTCCTGGCGGGGGATACGCAGTATTTT	CASSLLAGDTQYF
15	TRBV15	TRBD2	TRBJ2-1	few	TGTGCCACCAGCAGAGACGGACTAGCGGGGAATGAGCAGTTCTTC	CATSRDGLAGNEQFF
12	TRBV29-1	-	TRBJ1-2	-	TGCAGCGTTCCTACGGGGAACTATGGCTACACCTTC	CSVPTGNYGYTF
14	TRBV2	-	TRBJ2-5	few	TGTGCCAGCAGTGACGTAGCGGTTGAAGAGACCCAGTACTTC	CASSDVAVEETQYF
16	TRBV7-9	-	TRBJ1-2	-	TGTGCCAGCAGCTTTTCCGGTCGGCAGGGTTCCTATGGCCACACCTTC	CASSFSGRQGSYGHTF
16	TRBV24-1	TRBD2	TRBJ2-1	-	TGTGCCACCAGTGACCCGACTAGCGGGAGGGCCGGTGAGCAGTTCTTC	CATSDPTSGRAGEQFF
15	TRBV5-1	-	TRBJ2-3	-	TGCGCCAGCAGCTTGGCGTGGGGAAGCACAGATACGCAGTATTTT	CASSLAWGSTDTQYF
15	TRBV27	-	TRBJ2-1	few	TGTGCCACCCGTAAAGGCTTTCCATCCTACAATGAGCAGTTCTTC	CATRKGFPSYNEQFF
16	TRBV28	-	TRBJ2-5	-	TGTGCCAGCAGTTTAGGTGTAGCGGAGTTACAAGAGACCCAGTACTTC	CASSLGVAELQETQYF
14	TRBV28	-	TRBJ2-7	-	TGTGCCAGCATCGAAGACAGAGTTGGCTACGAGCAGTACTTC	CASIEDRVGYEQYF
15	TRBV7-3	-	TRBJ2-3	-	TGTGCCAGCAGCTTCGGCGGCCAGTACACAGATACGCAGTATTTT	CASSFGGQYTDTQYF
12	TRBV20-1	TRBD1	TRBJ1-2	-	TGCAGTGCTCCGACAGGGATCCATGGCTACACCTTC	CSAPTGIHGYTF
15	TRBV20-1	-	TRBJ2-1	-	TGCAGTGCGTTGGCCCACCAGTCGGGGAACAATGAGCAGTTCTTC	CSALAHQSGNNEQFF